The following is a TCR beta chain sequence with its context. The sample holds one count of this clone. Its antigen is not yet known. The record has no base qualities; no much larger clone is one base away. This sample is part of a study of vaccination effects on CD4 cells after COVID-19 (dated by TCRdb to between 2021 and 2023). Background on the whole study: Post-vaccine samples across the study were collected a median of 72 days after the second dose, with a range of 14 to 241. In both COVID-19 convalescent patients and infection-naive vaccine recipients, the study compared SARS-CoV-2 spike-specific CD4+ TCR repertoires from before mRNA vaccination with those from after it. Altogether, about 10 COVID-19 convalescent patients and 4 SARS-CoV-2-naive healthy vaccine recipients made up the full study. The Oncomine TCR Beta short-read assay on an Illumina iSeq 100 was used to sequence cultures from other donors in the study.

What the research found in general, with its limitations: Among healthy vaccine recipients, nearly all vaccine-induced clones were SARS-CoV-2 mono-reactive, and only 1 of 255 was cross-reactive with common cold coronaviruses. At late post-vaccination timepoints, both infection-induced and vaccine-induced clones showed marked clonal contraction, consistent with waning T cell responses. Only a small number of convalescent patients were included, and no early post-infection timepoints were available, which limited the study.

To identify antigen-specific CD4+ T cell clonotypes by their expansion, the ViraFEST assay first stimulated PBMC with viral peptide pools and then applied TCR sequencing. After approximately 11 days of culture, CD4+ T cells were isolated with the EasySep CD4+ T cell isolation kit. Two doses of either the BNT162b2 or the mRNA-1273 mRNA SARS-CoV-2 vaccine were administered to participants. Negative nucleocapsid antibody results before and after vaccination confirmed that the healthy vaccine recipients had no prior SARS-CoV-2 infection. Over 1.5 million PBMC per well were cultured with 10 ug/ml peptides in IMDM containing 5% human AB serum, approximately 9.9 IU/ml IL-2 and gentamicin. On days 3 and 7, half of the culture medium was replaced with fresh IL-2-containing medium. Unless noted otherwise, every peptide stimulation condition was cultured in triplicate wells. PBMC were separated from whole blood using Ficoll-Paque Plus gradient centrifugation and were then either cryopreserved at -140C or used fresh. Overlapping peptide pools spanned the spike proteins of SARS-CoV-2 and the common cold coronaviruses HCoV-NL63, HCoV-OC43 and HCoV-229E. Genomic DNA was extracted from cultured CD4+ T cells with the QIAamp micro DNA kit.

Libraries were made using the immunoSEQ multiplex PCR assay. TCR beta CDR3 sequencing was performed on DNA from the cultured, isolated CD4+ T cells. Regarding the original processing steps: Non-productive TCR sequences were discarded, and reads were trimmed to the CDR3 region, with only CDR3s of 7 or more amino acids retained. Antigen-specific clonotypes were identified using the MANAFEST web app by comparison of expansion in peptide wells against reference cultures. To count as positive, a clone had to show expansion at FDR<0.05 compared with the reference and with all other wells, an odds ratio above 5, and a frequency above 0.1% in two replicate wells. A clonotype was called cross-reactive if it was significantly expanded both in SARS-CoV-2 spike wells and in at least one common cold coronavirus spike condition. CDR3 similarity was assessed by Levenshtein distance using the stringdist R package, and unrooted trees were constructed with ape in R 3.6.1. TCRdb carries this immuneACCESS record with in-frame sequences only. Its versions omit some clonotypes, under half of them owing to an unresolved V gene in the studies checked, with the rest unexplained. Clone size and the V and J calls come from that table; the DNA yielded D and trimming. For this sample there are more than 65,000 clones; about 80% appear just once. More than 1% of the sample is taken by the ten largest.

Reading the germline V gene gives CDR1 SGHTA and CDR2 FQGNSA. V lost 5 bases and J lost 4 bases; the stretch between them is 14 bases long. Taken from cysteine to phenylalanine, the CDR3 has 14 residues. Just CDR3 DNA is preserved here, 42 bases in frame from base 1. The starting material was CD4+ T cells from PBMCs cultured with HCoV-229E spike peptides, obtained after COVID-19 vaccination. Sample cell subset or site, as interpreted from the label and publication: HCoV-229E spike overlapping peptide pool stimulation. The TCR was taken from a human donor who received a COVID-19 vaccine. Rearrangement joined TRBV7-2 to TRBJ1-1; D gene: possibly TRBD1, on 6 matching bases. The DNA sequence reads TGTGCCAGCAGCCCGGTAGGGGGAATCACTGAAGCTTTCTTT. This is translated as CASSPVGGITEAFF.